This TCR beta chain was sequenced for a study of T cell responses to AZD1222 COVID-19 vaccine. The ends lost 7 bases at V and 4 bases at J; junction bases unmatched: 14. In germline, CDR1 is MRHNA, CDR2 SNTAGT. The CDR3 consists of 18 residues. This table comes from immunoSEQ multiplex PCR, and its TCRdb copy is limited to in-frame clones, with some not included. This sample carries 90,000 or so clones, 70% to 90% of them seen once, and the ten largest clones take roughly 19%. This clone occurred once. The V gene is TRBV6-4, the J gene TRBJ2-3; 13 positions match TRBD2. Sequencing was performed on peripheral blood, taken on day 0 of AZD1222 vaccination. This clonotype was obtained from an adult in good health. CDR3 sequence reads: CASIHSRTSGSWADTQYF. As DNA, the CDR3 is TGTGCCAGCATTCACTCGAGGACTAGCGGGAGTTGGGCAGATACGCAGTATTTT.